The 27 T cell receptor beta chains below were found in one sample sequenced in a study of blood T cell repertoires in COVID-19. Method: immunoSEQ multiplex PCR; TCRdb's copy keeps in-frame clones and lacks some. Among roughly 90,000 clones, around three quarters were seen once, and the ten largest hold under 13%. The sequencing sample was made of peripheral blood. The receptors were sampled from a woman in her 70s with acute or convalescent COVID-19.

The V gene is TRBV6-1, the J gene TRBJ2-7, with 8 bases identical to TRBD1. Germline CDR1 is MNHNS and CDR2 is SASEGT. Germline trimming cut 3 bases from V and 0 bases from J; bases unmatched to any gene: 7. The CDR3 covers 16 residues. DNA for the CDR3: TGTGCCAGCAGTGATGGGGTCGGGACAGGCTCCTACGAGCAGTACTTC. It codes for CASSDGVGTGSYEQYF.

This clone showed up just a few times. The chain joins TRBV7-2 to TRBJ1-2; possible D gene TRBD1, 6 bases. CDR1 is SGHTA and CDR2 is FQGNSA in the germline V gene. Trimming removed 1 base at V and 7 bases at J, with 13 bases between. CDR3 length equals 14 residues. The DNA of the CDR3 is TGTGCCAGCAGCTTAGACAAGGGGGAGCGTGGCTACACCTTC. Translation: CASSLDKGERGYTF.

In this sample, this clone turned up a few times. J is TRBJ1-1 and V is TRBV18; 7 bases are shared with TRBD1. Germline CDR1 is KGHSH and CDR2 is LQKENI. The CDR3 is made up of 15 amino acids. Trimming cost V 2 bases and J 1 base; bases outside gene matches: 4. The CDR3 DNA sequence: TGTGCCAGCTCACCATACAGGACAGGGAACACTGAAGCTTTCTTT. The encoded protein is CASSPYRTGNTEAFF.

The chain has TRBV7-9 and TRBJ2-2; weak D call: TRBD2 (6 bases). Germline V CDR1 and CDR2: SEHNR, FQNEAQ (reference sequence). The CDR3 is made up of 14 amino acids. The V end lost 5 bases, the J end lost 3 bases, and 10 bases lay between the germline ends. The CDR3 reads CASSKGLDTGELFF. In nucleotides, the CDR3 is TGTGCCAGCAGCAAGGGACTCGACACCGGGGAGCTGTTTTTT.

This sequence joins TRBV3-1 (or the pseudogene TRBV3-2) and TRBJ1-6; 12 bases match TRBD1. J lost 11 bases, V lost 4 bases, and 3 bases had no gene match. The CDR3 extends over 14 amino acids. Germline CDR1 is LGHDT and CDR2 is YNNKEL (reference sequence). CDR3 DNA sequence: TGTGCCAGCAGCCTTGGGACAGGGGGCACACCCCTCCACTTT. Translation: CASSLGTGGTPLHF.

This chain connects TRBV7-2 to TRBJ2-3; 16 bases are a match to TRBD2. Germline values: CDR1 SGHTA, CDR2 FQGNSA. The CDR3 covers 17 residues. The ends lost 5 bases at V and 6 bases at J; junction bases unmatched: 8. The CDR3 loop is CASSPPGLAGGQDTQYF. The CDR3 DNA reads TGTGCCAGCAGCCCACCGGGACTAGCGGGGGGGCAGGATACGCAGTATTTT.

The gene calls are TRBV27 and TRBJ2-3, with TRBD1 as a possible D gene (7 bases). V was pared by 3 bases and J by 10 bases, with 11 bases between. The germline CDR1 and CDR2 sequences are MNHEY and SMNVEV (reference sequence). CDR3 size: 12 residues. The CDR3 protein is CASSFPRGAQYF. DNA for the CDR3: TGTGCCAGCAGTTTTCCCAGGGGGGCGCAGTATTTT.

This clone was seen a single time. V usage is TRBV19 and J usage is TRBJ1-6; 9 bases are shared with TRBD1. After removal of 8 bases from V and 7 bases from J, the junction contained 6 bases not matched to a gene. The germline V gene has CDR1 LNHDA and CDR2 SQIVND (reference sequence). CDR3 length equals 14 residues. This CDR3 reads CASEGTGSNSPLHF. CDR3 nucleotides: TGTGCCAGTGAGGGGACAGGGTCGAATTCACCCCTCCACTTT. The complete variable domain, with remaining parts taken from reference TRBV19 and TRBJ1-6, reads DGGITQSPKYLFRKEGQNVTLSCEQNLNHDAMYWYRQDPGQGLRLIYYSQIVNDFQKGDIAEGYSVSREKKESFPLTVTSAQKNPTAFYLCASEGTGSNSPLHFGNGTRLTVT.

The V and J genes are TRBV7-3 and TRBJ1-1; TRBD1 matches 7 bases. The ends lost 4 bases at V and 0 bases at J; junction bases unmatched: 5. The germline V gene encodes CDR1 SGHTA and CDR2 FQGTGA. The CDR3 loop spans 15 amino acids. The CDR3 DNA follows: TGTGCCAGCAGCTCGGGACAGATTTTGAACACTGAAGCTTTCTTT. Residues: CASSSGQILNTEAFF.

The chain couples TRBV10-3 to TRBJ1-5; 7 bases map to TRBD1. Germline CDR1 and CDR2: ENHRY and SYGVKD. The CDR3 runs to 16 residues. V lost 0 bases, J lost 7 bases, and 9 bases stayed unmatched. CDR3 residues: CAISESGGGLGQPQHF. Here the CDR3 DNA reads TGTGCCATCAGTGAGTCTGGAGGGGGCCTTGGGCAGCCCCAGCATTTT.

The chain links TRBV28 to TRBJ1-3; D is uncertain. Germline assignment: CDR1 MDHEN and CDR2 SYDVKM. Trimming stripped 6 bases from V and 4 bases from J, with 13 bases between. CDR3 length: 14 residues. CDR3 nucleotide sequence: TGTGCCAGCAGGGGTCCGGGCGGGGGAAACACCATATATTTT. It yields the protein CASRGPGGGNTIYF.

The J gene is TRBJ1-1, the V gene TRBV28; D not certain. V lost 3 bases and J lost 5, with 10 bases in between. There are 13 residues in the CDR3. Per the germline V gene, CDR1 is MDHEN and CDR2 is SYDVKM. The DNA for the CDR3 is TGTGCCAGCAGTTTCGAAGTGAGGACTGAAGCTTTCTTT. Its protein product is CASSFEVRTEAFF.

A few counts support this clone. The V and J genes are TRBV9 and TRBJ2-5; 9 nucleotides agree with TRBD2. Germline V gene data show CDR1 as SGDLS and CDR2 as YYNGEE. CDR3 length: 14 residues. The V and J ends lost 4 bases and 5 bases, in that order; junction bases with no gene match: 6. The CDR3 nucleotides read TGTGCCAGCAGCATAAGCGGGGGGTGGGAGACCCAGTACTTC. Encoded protein: CASSISGGWETQYF.

This sequence joins TRBV5-4 and TRBJ2-2; D is perhaps TRBD1 (6 bases). V gave up 0 bases and J gave up 7 bases, with 16 bases separating them. CDR1 is SGHNT and CDR2 is YYREEE in the germline V gene (reference sequence). The CDR3 runs 16 residues. The CDR3 here is CASSLAPRGVNGELFF. As DNA, the CDR3 is TGTGCCAGCAGCTTGGCGCCCAGGGGAGTTAACGGGGAGCTGTTTTTT.

The CDR3 region is CASSVLAGSTDTQYF. Written as DNA, the CDR3 is TGTGCCAGCAGCGTACTGGCGGGAAGCACAGATACGCAGTATTTT. V gene TRBV9 combines with J gene TRBJ2-3, with D tentatively TRBD2 (6 bases). CDR3 length equals 15 residues. Germline-derived CDR1 and CDR2 are SGDLS and YYNGEE. V lost 1 base and J lost 0, with 9 bases in between.

The V call is TRBV6-5, the J call TRBJ1-5; no firm D call. The CDR3 covers 12 residues. Looked up from germline, CDR1 is MNHEY and CDR2 is SVGAGI. V was cut by 10 bases and J by 0 bases, with 7 bases left in between. The CDR3 reads CATQNSNQPQHF. As DNA, the CDR3 is TGTGCCACCCAAAATAGCAATCAGCCCCAGCATTTT.

This clone came up once. The gene calls are TRBV28 and TRBJ1-2; D not certain. The ends were cut back, 4 bases at V and 3 bases at J, with 3 bases in the middle. This CDR3 is 11 amino acids long. In germline, CDR1 is MDHEN, CDR2 SYDVKM. The DNA for the CDR3 is TGTGCCAGCAGTTCCTACTATGGCTACACCTTC. The encoded protein is CASSSYYGYTF.

The rearrangement uses TRBV3-1 (or the pseudogene TRBV3-2) and TRBJ1-1; no clear D gene. The CDR3 is 14 residues long. Germline CDR1 reads LGHDT; CDR2 reads YNNKEL (reference sequence). V was clipped by 7 bases and J by 1 base, with 13 bases between them. CDR3 loop: CASTRVMGNTEAFF. CDR3 sequence (DNA): TGTGCCAGCACCCGGGTTATGGGGAACACTGAAGCTTTCTTT.

The chain joins TRBV5-1 to TRBJ2-1; D is undetermined. In germline, CDR1 is SGHRS, CDR2 YFSETQ. This CDR3 region has 15 residues. V lost 0 bases, J lost 2 bases, and 9 bases lay in between. CDR3 amino acids: CASSLAMGTYNEQFF. The CDR3 DNA sequence: TGCGCCAGCAGCTTGGCCATGGGCACCTACAATGAGCAGTTCTTC.

The chain has TRBV29-1 and TRBJ2-1; maybe TRBD2 (5 bases). CDR1 is SQVTM and CDR2 is ANQGSEA in the germline V gene. The V end was cut by 6 bases, the J end by 7 bases, with 13 bases between. CDR3 length: 12 residues. CDR3: CSVRTGSNEQFF. The CDR3 bases are TGCAGCGTCCGGACTGGTTCGAATGAGCAGTTCTTC.

The chain uses TRBV3-1 (or the pseudogene TRBV3-2) and TRBJ1-6, with D possibly matching TRBD1 (6 bases). This CDR3 is 15 amino acids long. V was pared by 4 bases and J by 5 bases, with 12 bases between. In germline, CDR1 is LGHDT, CDR2 YNNKEL (reference sequence). CDR3 sequence reads: CASSRLDSHNSPLHF. The CDR3 DNA sequence: TGTGCCAGCAGCCGCCTGGACAGCCATAATTCACCCCTCCACTTT.

CDR3: CASSNLRDPITGANVLTF. CDR3 in DNA: TGTGCCAGTAGCAATTTACGGGATCCCATTACTGGGGCCAACGTCCTGACTTTC. The gene calls are TRBV19 and TRBJ2-6; perhaps TRBD2 as D (5 bases). V was clipped by 6 bases and J by 2 bases, with 20 bases between them. This CDR3 is 18 amino acids long. The germline CDR1 and CDR2 sequences are LNHDA and SQIVND (reference sequence).

This clone has just a few counts. The chain recombines TRBV7-7 with TRBJ2-2, with D possibly being TRBD1 (5 bases). V was cut by 5 bases and J by 7 bases, with 23 bases left in between. Germline CDR1 SSHAT, CDR2 FNYEAQ (reference sequence). The CDR3 extends over 17 amino acids. CDR3 amino acids: CASSPGRGQGVHGELFF. CDR3 DNA: TGTGCCAGCAGCCCCGGGCGCGGCCAGGGTGTACACGGGGAGCTGTTTTTT.

The gene calls are TRBV7-8 and TRBJ2-2; 8 nucleotides align to TRBD1. With V trimmed by 2 bases and J by 5 bases, 1 base remained unmatched. The CDR3 is 14 residues long. CDR1 is SGHVS, CDR2 FQNEAQ, per germline. CDR3 bases: TGTGCCAGCAGCTTAACAGGGGGGACCGGGGAGCTGTTTTTT. Its translation: CASSLTGGTGELFF.

The gene calls are TRBV5-5 and TRBJ2-1, with D perhaps matching TRBD1 (5 bases). Germline CDR1 reads SGHKS; CDR2 reads YYEKEE (reference sequence). The germline V and J ends were trimmed by 1 base and 4 bases, with 15 bases remaining between them. This CDR3 comprises 16 residues. CDR3 sequence reads: CASSLRTDTLYNEQFF. The CDR3 bases are TGTGCCAGCAGCTTGCGGACGGACACTCTATACAATGAGCAGTTCTTC.

This chain connects TRBV3-1 (or the pseudogene TRBV3-2) to TRBJ1-3; D is unresolved. Trimming shortened V by 0 bases and J by 7 bases, and 13 bases separated the two germline ends. The CDR3 length is 15 residues. Germline V gives CDR1 LGHDT, CDR2 YNNKEL (reference sequence). CDR3 coding DNA: TGTGCCAGCAGCCAAGATCCGGGTTCCTGGAACACCATATATTTT. It translates to CASSQDPGSWNTIYF.

This sequence joins TRBV13 and TRBJ2-2; 9 bases line up with TRBD1. J lost 4 bases, V lost 5 bases, and 5 bases had no gene match. Per germline, CDR1 PRHDT and CDR2 FYEKMQ (reference sequence). This CDR3 is built from 15 residues. CDR3 nucleotide sequence: TGTGCCAGCAGCCCCCGGGACAGGGTCACCGGGGAGCTGTTTTTT. It yields the protein CASSPRDRVTGELFF.